Below are 17 T cell receptor beta chains sequenced from a single sample in a study of technical replicates of blood from a few donors. Generated by immunoSEQ multiplex PCR, the TCRdb table keeps only in-frame clones and is missing some. The top ten clones hold about 0.39% of a sample with around 79,000 clones, 94% of them seen once. Sequencing was performed on T cells isolated from PBMCs. Every receptor here comes from a human donor in good health.

The chain links TRBV4-3 to TRBJ2-3; 11 bases fit TRBD2. Trimming took 4 bases from V and 2 from J; bases not matched to a gene: 5. This CDR3 has 16 residues. From germline, CDR1 is LGHNA and CDR2 YSLEER. The CDR3 DNA reads TGCGCCAGCAGCCTCCGACTAGCGGGATCCACAGATACGCAGTATTTT. Translation: CASSLRLAGSTDTQYF.

This clone has just one count. The chain has TRBV9 and TRBJ1-1; a possible D gene is TRBD1 (6 bases). CDR3 length: 15 residues. V was cut by 3 bases and J by 6 bases, with 18 bases left in between. Germline V gives CDR1 SGDLS, CDR2 YYNGEE. The CDR3 sequence is CASSAPGQGLSEAFF. CDR3 coding DNA: TGTGCCAGCAGCGCCCCGGGACAAGGGCTGTCTGAAGCTTTCTTT.

This rearrangement joins TRBV9 to TRBJ2-1, with 8 nucleotides matching TRBD2. V shed 0 bases and J 4 bases; nucleotides not matched to a gene: 6. Germline values: CDR1 SGDLS, CDR2 YYNGEE. CDR3 length: 16 amino acids. CDR3 nucleotide sequence: TGTGCCAGCAGCGTAGCGGGCGGGAGGTCTTACAATGAGCAGTTCTTC. This sequence encodes CASSVAGGRSYNEQFF.

The chain employs TRBV2 and TRBJ1-1; tentatively, D is TRBD1 (5 bases). Germline CDR1 SNHLY, CDR2 FYNNEI. V was clipped by 3 bases and J by 0 bases, with 11 bases between them. The CDR3 is 15 amino acids. CDR3 nucleotides: TGTGCCAGCAGTGAGCAAAGACAGTTGAACACTGAAGCTTTCTTT. It encodes CASSEQRQLNTEAFF.

J is TRBJ2-7 and V is TRBV27; D not resolved. The CDR3 runs to 12 residues. V lost 7 bases to trimming and J lost 1 base, with 8 bases between them. From germline, CDR1 is MNHEY and CDR2 SMNVEV (reference sequence). DNA of the CDR3: TGTGCCAGCACATCAGGTTCCTACGAGCAGTACTTC. This translates into CASTSGSYEQYF.

The CDR3 protein is CASSQSPGLLANYGYTF. Written as DNA, the CDR3 is TGTGCCAGCAGCCAAAGCCCGGGACTCCTAGCTAACTATGGCTACACCTTC. The rearrangement links TRBV4-2 to TRBJ1-2; tentatively, D is TRBD1 (5 bases). This CDR3 is 17 amino acids long. Trimming cost V 2 bases and J 0 bases, with 16 bases left between them. From germline, CDR1 is LGHNA and CDR2 YNFKEQ.

V and J are TRBV5-1 and TRBJ1-4; D ambiguous. The CDR3 is 12 residues long. The ends were cut back, 0 bases at V and 16 bases at J, with 13 bases in the middle. Per the germline V gene, CDR1 is SGHRS and CDR2 is YFSETQ. DNA for the CDR3: TGCGCCAGCAGCTTGGCTACAGCGGATGGGTTTTTT. Its protein product is CASSLATADGFF.

The chain joins TRBV5-6 to TRBJ1-2; TRBD1 matches at 7 bases. The ends lost 4 bases at V and 10 bases at J; junction bases unmatched: 7. The germline CDR1 and CDR2 sequences are SGHDT and YYEEEE. The CDR3 contains 12 residues. CDR3 protein: CASSPRTGPYTF. CDR3 in DNA: TGTGCCAGCAGCCCCCGGACAGGTCCCTACACCTTC.

This chain uses TRBV7-8 with TRBJ2-1; 9 positions agree with TRBD2. Trimming cost V 3 bases and J 7 bases; bases outside gene matches: 4. The CDR3 is made up of 14 amino acids. Germline V gene sequence: CDR1 SGHVS, CDR2 FQNEAQ. Here the CDR3 reads CASSFLTSGNEQFF. In DNA, the CDR3 is TGTGCCAGCAGCTTCTTAACTAGCGGGAATGAGCAGTTCTTC.

V gene TRBV9 combines with J gene TRBJ2-1; 13 bases line up with TRBD2. In germline, CDR1 is SGDLS, CDR2 YYNGEE. Trimming took 4 bases from V and 7 from J; bases not matched to a gene: 8. CDR3 length: 16 amino acids. The DNA for the CDR3 is TGTGCCAGCAGCCCTCGGACTAGCGGGAGCGCAAATGAGCAGTTCTTC. Its protein is CASSPRTSGSANEQFF.

Only one count was recorded for this clone. J is TRBJ1-3 and V is TRBV5-1; D unresolved. This CDR3 has 16 residues. The V end lost 0 bases, the J end lost 0 bases, and 10 bases lay between the germline ends. CDR1 is SGHRS and CDR2 is YFSETQ in the germline V gene. In DNA form, the CDR3 reads TGCGCCAGCAGCTTGGTGTCGGGTCTCTCTGGAAACACCATATATTTT. Amino acid sequence: CASSLVSGLSGNTIYF.

This chain joins TRBV21-1 and TRBJ1-2; the D segment call TRBD1 is taken from the table without a DNA check. TRBV21-1 is a documented pseudogene. There are 17 residues in the CDR3. The CDR3 reads CASSKEPTAPRDYGYTF. CDR3 coding DNA: TGTGCCAGCAGCAAAGAACCCACAGCGCCCAGGGACTATGGCTACACCTTC.

The rearrangement uses TRBV5-1 and TRBJ2-2, with D perhaps matching TRBD2 (5 bases). In germline, CDR1 is SGHRS, CDR2 YFSETQ. The CDR3 extends over 16 amino acids. Trimming removed 0 bases from V and 0 bases from J, with 9 bases in between. The CDR3 nucleotides read TGCGCCAGCAGCTTGGCTCTAGCAGCGAACACCGGGGAGCTGTTTTTT. This translates into CASSLALAANTGELFF.

The chain couples TRBV19 to TRBJ1-1; 10 nucleotides line up with TRBD1. This CDR3 comprises 17 residues. V shed 10 bases, J shed 4 bases, and the junction held 18 bases outside the gene matches. CDR1 and CDR2 (germline): LNHDA, SQIVND (reference sequence). The CDR3 DNA follows: TGTGCCACAAGTCCACTACCCCCTGGGGACAGGGGCACTGAAGCTTTCTTT. Its protein product is CATSPLPPGDRGTEAFF.

V and J are TRBV5-1 and TRBJ2-3; 10 positions match TRBD2. There are 14 residues in the CDR3. CDR1 is SGHRS, CDR2 YFSETQ, per germline. V shed 4 bases, J shed 2 bases, and the junction held 1 base outside the gene matches. The CDR3 DNA sequence: TGCGCCAGCAGCCTAGCGGGGGACACAGATACGCAGTATTTT. This codes for CASSLAGDTDTQYF.

The chain uses TRBV4-2 and TRBJ2-1, with a tentative D call TRBD2 (6 bases). Germline assignment: CDR1 LGHNA and CDR2 YNFKEQ. With 0 bases removed from V and 0 bases from J, the gap between germline ends came to 12 bases. This CDR3 spans 17 amino acids. This chain's CDR3 is CASSQEIGSSSYNEQFF. The CDR3 DNA reads TGTGCCAGCAGCCAAGAGATCGGGAGTAGCTCCTACAATGAGCAGTTCTTC.

The J gene is TRBJ1-5, the V gene TRBV27, with TRBD1 matching 10 bases. The CDR3 length is 16 residues. The V gene end was trimmed by 4 bases and the J gene end by 6 bases; junction bases not matched to a gene: 9. The germline V gene encodes CDR1 MNHEY and CDR2 SMNVEV (reference sequence). The CDR3 nucleotides are TGTGCCAGCAGTTACAGACAGGGGGCTCGGGGTCAGCCCCAGCATTTT. Translated, it gives CASSYRQGARGQPQHF.